Below are 19 T cell receptor beta chains sequenced from a single sample in a study of control samples from healthy donors and cancer patients. Clones were sequenced by immunoSEQ multiplex PCR, and TCRdb holds only the in-frame ones, with some missing. The top ten clones hold roughly 1.6% of a sample with over 150,000 clones, 90% to 95% of them seen once. Sequencing used blood. These receptors came from a man between 18 and 29 years old in good health.

This sequence joins TRBV6-2 or TRBV6-3 and TRBJ1-5; D unclear. Germline V gives CDR1 MNHEY, CDR2 SVGEGT. The CDR3 length is 13 residues. V lost 4 bases to trimming and J lost 10 bases, with 14 bases between them. The CDR3 here is CASSSLTRVPQHF. The CDR3 nucleotides are TGTGCCAGCAGTTCCCTGACTAGGGTTCCCCAGCATTTT.

The chain links TRBV20-1 to TRBJ1-1, with unresolved D. This CDR3 has 11 residues. CDR1 and CDR2 from the germline V gene are DFQATT and SNEGSKA (reference sequence). V was shortened by 7 bases and J by 8 bases, with 14 bases between the two germline ends. The CDR3 sequence: CSVAGQREAFF. CDR3 nucleotides: TGCAGTGTAGCCGGCCAACGGGAAGCTTTCTTT.

The V call is TRBV12-3 or TRBV12-4, the J call TRBJ2-1, with unresolved D. V lost 6 bases and J lost 9, with 15 bases in between. This CDR3 has 13 residues. The CDR3 loop reads CASSLYSAGEQFF. CDR3 nucleotides: TGTGCCAGCAGCCTATACTCCGCCGGTGAGCAGTTCTTC.

The count of this clone is one. This rearrangement joins TRBV10-1 to TRBJ2-3, with 9 nucleotides matching TRBD1. The CDR3 loop spans 15 amino acids. Germline values: CDR1 WNHNN, CDR2 SYGVQD (reference sequence). The V and J ends lost 5 bases and 6 bases, in that order; junction bases with no gene match: 9. The CDR3 sequence is CASSSGTGRQDTQYF. The CDR3 nucleotides read TGCGCCAGCAGTTCAGGGACAGGGCGCCAGGATACGCAGTATTTT.

The chain carries TRBV7-8 and TRBJ1-1, with TRBD1 matching 9 bases. V lost 2 bases and J lost 14; bases outside the gene matches: 6. Germline V gene lookup returns CDR1 SGHVS and CDR2 FQNEAQ. This CDR3 contains 12 residues. The CDR3 nucleotides read TGTGCCAGCAGCTTACCCGGACAGGGGAAGTTCTTT. Protein sequence: CASSLPGQGKFF.

This chain connects TRBV5-1 to TRBJ2-7; D assignment may be TRBD1 or TRBD2 (6 bases each). The CDR3 runs 12 residues. Germline V gene sequence: CDR1 SGHRS, CDR2 YFSETQ. Trimming cost V 1 base and J 6 bases, with 8 bases left between them. CDR3: CASSLRGAEQYF. The CDR3 region has the DNA TGCGCCAGCAGCTTGAGGGGGGCCGAGCAGTACTTC.

The chain is built from TRBV3-1 (or the pseudogene TRBV3-2) and TRBJ2-2; D is undetermined. Trimming left V 4 bases short and J 3 bases short, with 9 bases between. The length of the CDR3 is 14 residues. Germline CDR1 is LGHDT and CDR2 is YNNKEL (reference sequence). The CDR3 bases are TGTGCCAGCAGCCTAGGTCCGGACACCGGGGAGCTGTTTTTT. The encoded protein is CASSLGPDTGELFF.

This chain connects TRBV5-5 to TRBJ2-7; 8 nucleotides align to TRBD2. CDR1 is SGHKS and CDR2 is YYEKEE in the germline V gene (reference sequence). This CDR3 is built from 16 residues. V shed 0 bases and J 4 bases; nucleotides not matched to a gene: 9. The CDR3 loop is CASSLVSGVRFYEQYF. The CDR3 DNA sequence: TGTGCCAGCAGCTTGGTTAGCGGGGTACGATTTTACGAGCAGTACTTC.

The chain links TRBV5-4 to TRBJ1-3; possibly TRBD1 for D (5 bases). There are 13 residues in the CDR3. V shed 4 bases and J shed 7 bases, with 12 bases lying between them. Germline V gene lookup returns CDR1 SGHNT and CDR2 YYREEE (reference sequence). CDR3 bases: TGTGCCAGCAGCCGCCCGGGACCGAACACCATATATTTT. Protein product: CASSRPGPNTIYF.

The chain recombines TRBV6-5 with TRBJ1-1, with 10 bases fitting TRBD1. J lost 2 bases, V lost 10 bases, and 10 bases had no gene match. Germline lookup yields CDR1 MNHEY and CDR2 SVGAGI. This CDR3 has 15 residues. The CDR3 DNA reads as TGTGCCATCCAGCGGGACAGGGGAATCAACACTGAAGCTTTCTTT. This gives the protein CAIQRDRGINTEAFF.

This CDR3 reads CASSVYSSGGATGELFF. CDR3 bases: TGTGCCAGCAGCGTATACTCTAGCGGGGGGGCCACCGGGGAGCTGTTTTTT. This chain joins TRBV9 and TRBJ2-2; 12 positions agree with TRBD2. The CDR3 runs 17 residues. V shed 1 base and J 4 bases; nucleotides not matched to a gene: 5. Germline V lookup: CDR1 SGDLS, CDR2 YYNGEE.

The chain employs TRBV6-1 and TRBJ2-3; possible D gene TRBD2, 6 bases. Germline values: CDR1 MNHNS, CDR2 SASEGT. CDR3 size: 16 residues. V shed 1 base and J shed 2 bases, with 13 bases lying between them. CDR3 sequence reads: CASSEDGAGFTDTQYF. CDR3 nucleotide sequence: TGTGCCAGCAGTGAAGATGGCGCGGGGTTCACAGATACGCAGTATTTT.

The chain joins TRBV2 to TRBJ1-6, with D unclear. Germline V gene sequence: CDR1 SNHLY, CDR2 FYNNEI. V was pared by 8 bases and J by 4 bases, with 18 bases between. The CDR3 length is 16 residues. In nucleotides, the CDR3 is TGTGCCAGCGGGGAAGGCGGCGATTTTTATAATTCACCCCTCCACTTT. Amino acid sequence: CASGEGGDFYNSPLHF.

The gene calls are TRBV3-1 (or the pseudogene TRBV3-2) and TRBJ1-2; TRBD1 matches at 9 bases. V lost 1 base to trimming and J lost 8 bases; unmatched junction nucleotides: 5. This CDR3 region has 14 residues. Germline-derived CDR1 and CDR2 are LGHDT and YNNKEL (reference sequence). CDR3 protein: CASSQARQGGGYTF. In DNA, the CDR3 is TGTGCCAGCAGCCAAGCTAGACAGGGGGGCGGCTACACCTTC.

The CDR3 loop reads CASSSGLAGAAQYF. As DNA, the CDR3 is TGCGCCAGCAGCTCGGGACTAGCGGGGGCGGCCCAGTACTTC. V is TRBV5-1 and J is TRBJ2-5, with 14 bases identical to TRBD2. The CDR3 extends over 14 amino acids. Germline V CDR1 and CDR2: SGHRS, YFSETQ. V gave up 3 bases and J gave up 9 bases; unmatched junction bases: 4.

The J gene is TRBJ2-3, the V gene TRBV2; maybe TRBD2 (6 bases). CDR3 length: 13 residues. Germline V gene data show CDR1 as SNHLY and CDR2 as FYNNEI. Trimming stripped 5 bases from V and 0 bases from J, with 6 bases between. Here the CDR3 reads CASSRGSTDTQYF. In DNA, the CDR3 is TGTGCCAGCAGTCGGGGGAGCACAGATACGCAGTATTTT.

The chain couples TRBV7-8 to TRBJ2-7; D unresolved. Germline CDR1 is SGHVS and CDR2 is FQNEAQ. The germline V and J ends were trimmed by 2 bases and 2 bases, with 13 bases remaining between them. The CDR3 covers 15 residues. CDR3 loop: CASSLLGRNAYEQYF. The DNA of the CDR3 is TGTGCCAGCAGCTTACTAGGACGTAATGCCTACGAGCAGTACTTC.

The V gene is TRBV12-5, the J gene TRBJ2-2, with 7 bases matching TRBD1. Per germline, CDR1 LGHNT and CDR2 FRNRAP. V was pared by 5 bases and J by 1 base, with 4 bases of the junction left unmatched. The CDR3 is made up of 15 amino acids. As DNA, the CDR3 is TGTGCTAGTGGTCCAGGGGACAGGAACACCGGGGAGCTGTTTTTT. This sequence encodes CASGPGDRNTGELFF.

The chain combines TRBV6-5 with TRBJ1-1, with 7 positions matching TRBD1. CDR1 is MNHEY and CDR2 is SVGAGI in the germline V gene. CDR3 size: 13 residues. Trimming cost V 9 bases and J 4 bases; bases outside gene matches: 8. CDR3 sequence reads: CASRQGFSTEAFF. The CDR3 DNA follows: TGTGCCAGTCGACAGGGATTTAGCACTGAAGCTTTCTTT.